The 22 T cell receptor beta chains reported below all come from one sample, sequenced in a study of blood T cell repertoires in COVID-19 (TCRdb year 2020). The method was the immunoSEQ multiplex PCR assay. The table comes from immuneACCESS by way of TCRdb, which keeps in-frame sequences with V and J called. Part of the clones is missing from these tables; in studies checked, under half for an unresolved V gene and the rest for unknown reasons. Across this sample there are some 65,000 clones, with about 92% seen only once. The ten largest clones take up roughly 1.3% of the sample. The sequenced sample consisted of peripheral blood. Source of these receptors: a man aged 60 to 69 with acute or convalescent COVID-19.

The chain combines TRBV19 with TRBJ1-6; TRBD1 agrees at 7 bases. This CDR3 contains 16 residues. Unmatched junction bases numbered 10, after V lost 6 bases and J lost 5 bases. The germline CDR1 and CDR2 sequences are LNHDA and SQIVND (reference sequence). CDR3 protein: CASSTLDRVDNSPLHF. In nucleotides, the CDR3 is TGTGCCAGTAGCACCCTCGACAGGGTTGATAATTCACCCCTCCACTTT.

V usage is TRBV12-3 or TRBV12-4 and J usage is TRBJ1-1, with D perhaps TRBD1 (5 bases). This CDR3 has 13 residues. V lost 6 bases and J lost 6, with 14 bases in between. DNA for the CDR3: TGTGCCAGCAGCCCCGACAGTTCCCCTGAAGCTTTCTTT. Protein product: CASSPDSSPEAFF.

DNA of the CDR3: TGTGCCAGCAGTTTGGGCAAGAACACTGAAGCTTTCTTT. It codes for CASSLGKNTEAFF. The chain is built from TRBV6-5 and TRBJ1-1, with D unresolved. Germline V gives CDR1 MNHEY, CDR2 SVGAGI. Trimming took 4 bases from V and 1 from J, leaving 7 bases between them. There are 13 residues in the CDR3.

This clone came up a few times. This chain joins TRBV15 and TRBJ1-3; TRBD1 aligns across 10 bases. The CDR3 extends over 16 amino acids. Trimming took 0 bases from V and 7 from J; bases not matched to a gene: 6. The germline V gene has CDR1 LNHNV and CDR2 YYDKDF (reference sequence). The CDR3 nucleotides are TGTGCCACCAGCAGAGATTTGGGGACAGGGGTCAACACCATATATTTT. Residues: CATSRDLGTGVNTIYF. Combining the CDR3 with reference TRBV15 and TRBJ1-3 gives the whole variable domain DAMVIQNPRYQVTQFGKPVTLSCSQTLNHNVMYWYQQKSSQAPKLLFHYYDKDFNNEADTPDNFQSRRPNTSFCFLDIRSPGLGDTAMYLCATSRDLGTGVNTIYFGEGSWLTVV.

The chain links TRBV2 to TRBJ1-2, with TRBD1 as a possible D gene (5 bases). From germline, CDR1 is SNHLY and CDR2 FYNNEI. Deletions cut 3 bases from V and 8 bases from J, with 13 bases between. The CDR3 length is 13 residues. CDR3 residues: CASSEARVEGYTF. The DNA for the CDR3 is TGTGCCAGCAGTGAGGCCAGGGTAGAAGGCTACACCTTC.

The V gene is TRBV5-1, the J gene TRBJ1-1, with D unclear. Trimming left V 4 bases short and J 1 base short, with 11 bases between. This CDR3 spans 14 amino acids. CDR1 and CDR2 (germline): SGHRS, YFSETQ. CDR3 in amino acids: CASSDGVRNTEAFF. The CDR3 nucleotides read TGCGCCAGCAGCGACGGGGTCCGGAACACTGAAGCTTTCTTT.

The CDR3 region is CASKVAGEQYF. The CDR3, as DNA: TGTGCCAGCAAGGTGGCAGGGGAGCAGTACTTC. V is TRBV2 and J is TRBJ2-7, with D possibly TRBD1 on 5 matching bases. CDR1 and CDR2 from the germline V gene are SNHLY and FYNNEI. CDR3 size: 11 residues. The V gene lost 7 bases and the J gene lost 7 bases, with 11 bases spanning the gap.

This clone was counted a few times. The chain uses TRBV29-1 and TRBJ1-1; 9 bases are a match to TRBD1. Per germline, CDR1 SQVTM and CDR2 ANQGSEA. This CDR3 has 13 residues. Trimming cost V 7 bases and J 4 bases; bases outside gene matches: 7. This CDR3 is CSARDRVGTEAFF. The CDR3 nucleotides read TGCAGCGCCCGGGACAGGGTGGGCACTGAAGCTTTCTTT.

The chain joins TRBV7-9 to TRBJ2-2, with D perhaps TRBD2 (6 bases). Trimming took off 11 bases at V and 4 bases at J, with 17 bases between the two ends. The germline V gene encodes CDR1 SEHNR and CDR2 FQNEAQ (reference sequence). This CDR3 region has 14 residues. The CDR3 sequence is CALPKAGFTGELFF. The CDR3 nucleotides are TGTGCCCTCCCTAAGGCGGGGTTCACCGGGGAGCTGTTTTTT.

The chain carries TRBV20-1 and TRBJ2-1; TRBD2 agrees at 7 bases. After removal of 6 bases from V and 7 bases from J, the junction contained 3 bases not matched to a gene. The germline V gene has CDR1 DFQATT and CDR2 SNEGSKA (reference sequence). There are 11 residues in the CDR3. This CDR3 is CSANGGNEQFF. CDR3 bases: TGCAGTGCCAACGGGGGGAATGAGCAGTTCTTC.

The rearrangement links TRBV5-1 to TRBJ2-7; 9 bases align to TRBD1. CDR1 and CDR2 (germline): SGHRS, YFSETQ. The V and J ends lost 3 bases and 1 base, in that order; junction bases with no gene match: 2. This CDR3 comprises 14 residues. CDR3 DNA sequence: TGCGCCAGCAGCTCCGGGACAGGGTCCTACGAGCAGTACTTC. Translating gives CASSSGTGSYEQYF.

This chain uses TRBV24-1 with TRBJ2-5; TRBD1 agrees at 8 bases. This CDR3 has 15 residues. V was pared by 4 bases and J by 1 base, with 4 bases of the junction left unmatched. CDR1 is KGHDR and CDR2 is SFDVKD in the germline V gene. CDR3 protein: CATSDSGTGQETQYF. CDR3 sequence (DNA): TGTGCCACCAGTGACTCCGGGACAGGCCAAGAGACCCAGTACTTC.

DNA for the CDR3: TGTGCCAGCAGCGCGACGCATGCGGCCCACGAGCAGTACTTC. Encoded protein: CASSATHAAHEQYF. The chain uses TRBV6-5 and TRBJ2-7; D is ambiguous. This CDR3 comprises 14 residues. CDR1 and CDR2 from the germline V gene are MNHEY and SVGAGI. Trimming pared 6 bases from V and 5 bases from J, leaving 17 bases between.

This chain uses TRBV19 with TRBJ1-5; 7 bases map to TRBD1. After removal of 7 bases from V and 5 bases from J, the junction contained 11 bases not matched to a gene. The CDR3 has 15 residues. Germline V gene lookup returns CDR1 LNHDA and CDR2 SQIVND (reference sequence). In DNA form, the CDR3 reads TGTGCCAGTACTCCGGGAACAGGGGAGTATCAGCCCCAGCATTTT. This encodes CASTPGTGEYQPQHF.

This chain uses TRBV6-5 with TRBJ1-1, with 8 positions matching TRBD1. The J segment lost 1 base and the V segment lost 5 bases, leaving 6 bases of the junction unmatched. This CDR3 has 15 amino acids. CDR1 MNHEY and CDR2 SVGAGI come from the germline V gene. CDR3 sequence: CASSTPGTGNTEAFF. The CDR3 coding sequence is TGTGCCAGCAGTACCCCCGGGACAGGGAACACTGAAGCTTTCTTT.

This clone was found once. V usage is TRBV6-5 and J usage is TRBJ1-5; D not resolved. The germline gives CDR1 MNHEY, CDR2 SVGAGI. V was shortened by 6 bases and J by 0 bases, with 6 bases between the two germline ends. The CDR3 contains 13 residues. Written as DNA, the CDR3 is TGTGCCAGCAGGGGCTATAGCAATCAGCCCCAGCATTTT. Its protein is CASRGYSNQPQHF.

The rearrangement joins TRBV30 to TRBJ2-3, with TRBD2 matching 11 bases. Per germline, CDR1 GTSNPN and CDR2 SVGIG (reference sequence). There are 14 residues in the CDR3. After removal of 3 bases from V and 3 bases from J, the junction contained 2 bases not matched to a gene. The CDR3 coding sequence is TGTGCCTGGAGGGCTAGCGGGGGGACAGATACGCAGTATTTT. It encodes CAWRASGGTDTQYF.

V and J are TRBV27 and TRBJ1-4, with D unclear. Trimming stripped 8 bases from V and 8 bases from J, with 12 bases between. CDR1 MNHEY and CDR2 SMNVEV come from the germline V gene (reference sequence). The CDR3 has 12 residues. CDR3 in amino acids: CASGQEGEKLFF. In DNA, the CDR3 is TGTGCCAGCGGGCAGGAGGGAGAAAAACTGTTTTTT.

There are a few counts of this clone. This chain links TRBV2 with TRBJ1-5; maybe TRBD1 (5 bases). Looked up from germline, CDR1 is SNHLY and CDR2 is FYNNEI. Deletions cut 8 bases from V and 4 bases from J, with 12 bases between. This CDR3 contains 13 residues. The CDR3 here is CASGEGRNQPQHF. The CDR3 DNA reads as TGTGCCAGCGGGGAGGGGCGGAATCAGCCCCAGCATTTT.

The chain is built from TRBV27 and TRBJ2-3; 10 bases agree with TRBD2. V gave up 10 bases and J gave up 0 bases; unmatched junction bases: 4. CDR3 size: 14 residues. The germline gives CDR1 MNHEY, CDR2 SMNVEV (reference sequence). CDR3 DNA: TGTGCCACCGCACTAGCGGGGAGCACAGATACGCAGTATTTT. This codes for CATALAGSTDTQYF.

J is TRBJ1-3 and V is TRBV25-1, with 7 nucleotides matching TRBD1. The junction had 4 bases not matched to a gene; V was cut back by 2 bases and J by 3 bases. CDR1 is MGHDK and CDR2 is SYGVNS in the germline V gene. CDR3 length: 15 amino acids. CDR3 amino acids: CASSEEGAYGNTIYF. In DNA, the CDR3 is TGTGCCAGCAGTGAAGAGGGGGCGTATGGAAACACCATATATTTT. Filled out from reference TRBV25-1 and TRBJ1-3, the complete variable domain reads EADIYQTPRYLVIGTGKKITLECSQTMGHDKMYWYQQDPGMELHLIHYSYGVNSTEKGDLSSESTVSRIRTEHFPLTLESARPSHTSQYLCASSEEGAYGNTIYFGEGSWLTVV.

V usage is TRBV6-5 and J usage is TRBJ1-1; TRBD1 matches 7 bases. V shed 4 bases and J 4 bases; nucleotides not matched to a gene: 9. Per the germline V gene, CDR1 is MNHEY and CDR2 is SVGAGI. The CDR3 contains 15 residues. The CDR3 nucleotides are TGTGCCAGCAGTTTATACAGGGGAGAGGGCACTGAAGCTTTCTTT. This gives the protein CASSLYRGEGTEAFF.